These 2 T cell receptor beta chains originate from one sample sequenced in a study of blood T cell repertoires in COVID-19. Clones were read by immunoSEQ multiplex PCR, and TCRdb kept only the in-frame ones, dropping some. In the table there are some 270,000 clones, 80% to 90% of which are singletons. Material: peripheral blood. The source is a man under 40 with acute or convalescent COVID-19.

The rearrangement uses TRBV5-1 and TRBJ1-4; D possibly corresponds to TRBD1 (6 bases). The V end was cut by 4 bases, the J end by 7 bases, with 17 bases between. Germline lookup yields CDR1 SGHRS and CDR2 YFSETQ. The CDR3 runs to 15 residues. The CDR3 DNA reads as TGCGCCAGCAGCCTAGGACGACAAGGGGGTGAAAAACTGTTTTTT. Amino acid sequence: CASSLGRQGGEKLFF.

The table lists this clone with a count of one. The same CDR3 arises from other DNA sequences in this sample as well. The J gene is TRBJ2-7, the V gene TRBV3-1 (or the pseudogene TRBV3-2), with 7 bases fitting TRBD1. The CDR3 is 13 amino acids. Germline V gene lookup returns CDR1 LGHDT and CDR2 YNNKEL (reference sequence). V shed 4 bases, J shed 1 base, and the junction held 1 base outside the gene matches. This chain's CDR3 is CASSLGQSYEQYF. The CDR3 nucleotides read TGTGCCAGCAGCCTGGGACAGTCCTACGAGCAGTACTTC.